This T cell receptor (beta chain) comes out of a study of shared clonotypes between healthy human individuals. Study background: The cohort comprised a couple of women and a few men. Their ages spanned 18 to 49 years. Whole-study findings and limits: Sharing of clonotypes among donors was expected to vary with sequencing depth. With few donors, the genetic and exposure-history diversity represented was limited.

As concerns this clone: Its antigen is undetermined.

Here immunoSEQ multiplex PCR was the method, and the copy in TCRdb shows in-frame clones only, minus some. The sample yields some 2.1 million clones, 85% to 95% seen once. Trimming removed 7 bases at V and 3 bases at J, with 16 bases between. The CDR3 is made up of 14 amino acids. From germline, CDR1 is MNHEY and CDR2 SVGAGI. The chain employs TRBV6-5 and TRBJ2-7; the D is unclear. Input material: naive CD4+ T cells sorted from blood. The subset here: CD45RA+ positively selected. The TCR originated in a man younger than 35 in good health. CDR3 sequence (DNA): TGTGCCAGCACCCGTGGGTTAGGTGACTACGAGCAGTACTTC. It is translated as CASTRGLGDYEQYF.